What follows are 30 T cell receptor beta chains derived from one specimen sequenced in a study of chemoradiotherapy in HPV16-positive cancers. The protocol was immunoSEQ multiplex PCR, while the TCRdb copy is restricted to in-frame clones and leaves out a portion. This sample has about 8,000 clones, with 88% found just once. This sample comprised tumor tissue, obtained from a patient who underwent chemoradiotherapy. The receptors shown here come from a human donor with HPV-associated anogenital cancer.

J is TRBJ1-6 and V is TRBV6-5; possibly TRBD1 for D (5 bases). CDR1 is MNHEY, CDR2 SVGAGI, per germline. The CDR3 has 15 amino acids. Trimming left V 7 bases short and J 7 bases short, with 17 bases between. The CDR3 DNA follows: TGTGCCAGCACCTCACGGGGGTTACAGAATTCACCCCTCCACTTT. Its translation is CASTSRGLQNSPLHF.

V and J are TRBV11-2 and TRBJ1-1, with D possibly TRBD1 on 6 matching bases. V lost 1 base to trimming and J lost 1 base, with 13 bases between them. CDR3 size: 16 residues. Germline V CDR1 and CDR2: SGHAT, FQNNGV. The CDR3 DNA reads TGTGCCAGCAGCTTAGGCCAGCCGACAGGGAACACTGAAGCTTTCTTT. It is translated as CASSLGQPTGNTEAFF.

The V call is TRBV7-3, the J call TRBJ2-6; perhaps TRBD1 as D (5 bases). The V end lost 5 bases, the J end lost 0 bases, and 20 bases lay between the germline ends. Per germline, CDR1 SGHTA and CDR2 FQGTGA. The CDR3 contains 19 residues. The CDR3 region is CASSPFPPGYSSGANVLTF. The CDR3 DNA reads TGTGCCAGCAGCCCCTTTCCACCAGGGTACTCCTCTGGGGCCAACGTCCTGACTTTC.

V gene TRBV6-1 combines with J gene TRBJ1-2; D gene unclear. V shed 1 base and J shed 3 bases, with 6 bases lying between them. Per germline, CDR1 MNHNS and CDR2 SASEGT. CDR3 size: 13 residues. The CDR3 coding sequence is TGTGCCAGCAGTGAAGTCGGCGACTATGGCTACACCTTC. It codes for CASSEVGDYGYTF.

V usage is TRBV18 and J usage is TRBJ1-5; 7 bases line up with TRBD1. Germline lookup yields CDR1 KGHSH and CDR2 LQKENI. The V segment lost 3 bases and the J segment 7 bases; nucleotides outside the gene matches: 6. This CDR3 is built from 14 residues. DNA for the CDR3: TGTGCCAGCTCACCCGACAGGGTAGGACAGCCCCAGCATTTT. Encoded protein: CASSPDRVGQPQHF.

This chain links TRBV2 with TRBJ1-1, with D perhaps matching TRBD1 (6 bases). The CDR3 is made up of 12 amino acids. Trimming stripped 3 bases from V and 11 bases from J, with 13 bases between. Germline V CDR1 and CDR2: SNHLY, FYNNEI. In nucleotides, the CDR3 is TGTGCCAGCAGTGATACAGGGCCTGGGGCTTTCTTT. Protein product: CASSDTGPGAFF.

The V and J genes are TRBV6-1 and TRBJ2-7, with D maybe TRBD1 (5 bases). V shed 7 bases and J shed 3 bases, with 19 bases lying between them. The CDR3 has 15 amino acids. CDR1 and CDR2 (germline): MNHNS, SASEGT. The CDR3: CASISDTRKDYEQYV. CDR3 sequence (DNA): TGTGCCAGCATCTCGGACACCCGGAAGGACTACGAGCAGTACGTC.

The sample holds a few counts of this clone. The chain recombines TRBV6-4 with TRBJ2-6; 7 nucleotides match TRBD1. Losses at the gene ends were 5 bases for V and 3 bases for J; bases not matched to a gene: 7. Germline V lookup: CDR1 MRHNA, CDR2 SNTAGT. The CDR3 is 16 residues long. CDR3 nucleotide sequence: TGTGCCAGCAGTAGGGACAGCTCCTTTGGGGCCAACGTCCTGACTTTC. This sequence encodes CASSRDSSFGANVLTF.

The genes are TRBV7-6 and TRBJ2-3; D is ambiguous. Per the germline V gene, CDR1 is SGHVS and CDR2 is FNYEAQ. This CDR3 region has 14 residues. V lost 4 bases, J lost 1 base, and 9 bases lay in between. CDR3 residues: CASSYGSGTDTQYF. CDR3 nucleotide sequence: TGTGCCAGCAGCTATGGGTCGGGCACAGATACGCAGTATTTT.

The V gene is TRBV29-1, the J gene TRBJ1-2, with D possibly TRBD1 on 5 matching bases. Per germline, CDR1 SQVTM and CDR2 ANQGSEA. With 6 bases removed from V and 1 base from J, the gap between germline ends came to 9 bases. The CDR3 has 12 residues. As DNA, the CDR3 is TGCAGCGTCGGGGGAAATAACTATGGCTACACCTTC. Amino acid sequence: CSVGGNNYGYTF.

This clone was recorded only once. The chain carries TRBV29-1 and TRBJ1-4, with a tentative D call TRBD1 (5 bases). Trimming shortened V by 7 bases and J by 5 bases, and 17 bases separated the two germline ends. The CDR3 has 14 amino acids. CDR1 is SQVTM, CDR2 ANQGSEA, per germline. The CDR3 nucleotides read TGCAGCGGCGGGACGGGGGTAGGGAATGAAAAACTGTTTTTT. This translates into CSGGTGVGNEKLFF.

The chain couples TRBV5-1 to TRBJ2-5; D remains ambiguous. Deletions cut 1 base from V and 4 bases from J, with 2 bases between. In germline, CDR1 is SGHRS, CDR2 YFSETQ. The CDR3 loop spans 11 amino acids. The CDR3 region is CASSLSETQYF. DNA of the CDR3: TGCGCCAGCAGCTTGTCAGAGACCCAGTACTTC.

The sample holds one count of this clone. V gene TRBV28 combines with J gene TRBJ1-2; the D gene is possibly TRBD1 (6 bases). Trimming removed 7 bases at V and 6 bases at J, with 30 bases between. The CDR3 is made up of 18 amino acids. Germline V lookup: CDR1 MDHEN, CDR2 SYDVKM. This CDR3 reads CASTLGGPGGRRGDGYTF. CDR3 bases: TGTGCCAGCACATTGGGGGGGCCCGGTGGTCGGCGGGGTGATGGCTACACCTTC.

The chain recombines TRBV5-1 with TRBJ2-3; TRBD2 matches at 9 bases. The CDR3 length is 14 residues. Germline values: CDR1 SGHRS, CDR2 YFSETQ. V lost 6 bases to trimming and J lost 4 bases; unmatched junction nucleotides: 6. This CDR3 reads CASMAGGLADTQYF. The CDR3 DNA reads TGCGCCAGCATGGCGGGGGGGCTCGCAGATACGCAGTATTTT.

V usage is TRBV7-6 and J usage is TRBJ2-5; D may be TRBD2 (8 bases). In germline, CDR1 is SGHVS, CDR2 FNYEAQ. V was cut by 4 bases and J by 1 base, with 22 bases left in between. The CDR3 has 18 residues. DNA for the CDR3: TGTGCCAGCAGCTCCCGGGGGGGGACAGCCGGGTCCCAAGAGACCCAGTACTTC. Translation: CASSSRGGTAGSQETQYF.

The chain uses TRBV5-6 and TRBJ1-1; TRBD1 matches 8 bases. From germline, CDR1 is SGHDT and CDR2 YYEEEE. J gave up 1 base and V 0 bases, and 5 bases lay outside the gene matches. This CDR3 has 16 amino acids. The CDR3 reads CASSLAAGGPNTEAFF. In DNA, the CDR3 is TGTGCCAGCAGCTTGGCGGCAGGGGGCCCGAACACTGAAGCTTTCTTT.

The rearrangement joins TRBV2 to TRBJ1-1; possible D gene TRBD1, 6 bases. The CDR3 runs 14 residues. The V gene lost 1 base and the J gene lost 3 bases, with 9 bases spanning the gap. Germline V gives CDR1 SNHLY, CDR2 FYNNEI. The CDR3 DNA follows: TGTGCCAGCAGTGAAGAAGCAGGGGACACTGAAGCTTTCTTT. Its protein is CASSEEAGDTEAFF.

The chain has TRBV5-6 and TRBJ2-3; possible D gene TRBD1, 6 bases. The CDR3 loop spans 13 amino acids. Germline loops: CDR1 SGHDT, CDR2 YYEEEE. V lost 3 bases and J 5 bases, leaving 10 bases between the germline ends. The CDR3 bases are TGTGCCAGCAGCTCTACAGGGTTAGATACGCAGTATTTT. Protein: CASSSTGLDTQYF.

This chain connects TRBV29-1 to TRBJ2-1; D is uncertain. The CDR3 has 14 residues. Trimming stripped 0 bases from V and 4 bases from J, with 10 bases between. CDR1 is SQVTM, CDR2 ANQGSEA, per germline. CDR3 region: CSVEDGLRYNEQFF. The DNA for the CDR3 is TGCAGCGTTGAAGATGGTCTAAGGTACAATGAGCAGTTCTTC.

This chain links TRBV29-1 with TRBJ1-1, with D possibly being TRBD1 (6 bases). Deletions cut 7 bases from V and 5 bases from J, with 17 bases between. This CDR3 is 13 amino acids long. Germline V gene lookup returns CDR1 SQVTM and CDR2 ANQGSEA. CDR3 in amino acids: CSGSAGADTEAFF. In DNA, the CDR3 is TGCAGCGGGAGTGCGGGGGCGGATACTGAAGCTTTCTTT.

This clone came up once. CDR3 loop: CASSLGLAGYNEQFF. CDR3 coding DNA: TGTGCCAGCAGTTTGGGACTAGCGGGTTACAATGAGCAGTTCTTC. The genes are TRBV6-5 and TRBJ2-1; 12 bases are shared with TRBD2. Germline V gene lookup returns CDR1 MNHEY and CDR2 SVGAGI. This CDR3 has 15 amino acids. V shed 4 bases and J 4 bases; nucleotides not matched to a gene: 2.

The J gene is TRBJ2-4, the V gene TRBV4-1; the match to TRBD1 covers 9 bases. The J segment lost 7 bases and the V segment lost 4 bases, leaving 5 bases of the junction unmatched. This CDR3 has 14 residues. CDR1 is MGHRA and CDR2 is YSYEKL in the germline V gene. The CDR3 here is CASSRPGTGNIQYF. CDR3 in DNA: TGCGCCAGCAGCCGCCCCGGGACAGGGAACATTCAGTACTTC.

This rearrangement joins TRBV12-2 to TRBJ2-3; the table's D call, TRBD2, has no DNA check behind it. TRBV12-2 is reported as a pseudogene. The CDR3 runs 17 residues. CDR3 residues: CASRPQRGASSTDTQYF. CDR3 DNA: TGTGCAAGTCGCCCTCAGCGGGGGGCTTCGAGCACAGATACGCAGTATTTT.

The chain couples TRBV29-1 to TRBJ2-5, with D perhaps given as TRBD1 or TRBD2 (5 bases each). The germline gives CDR1 SQVTM, CDR2 ANQGSEA. The V end lost 8 bases, the J end lost 1 base, and 11 bases lay between the germline ends. This CDR3 comprises 12 residues. The CDR3 spells CSLRGPQETQYF. CDR3 in DNA: TGCAGCTTACGGGGACCCCAAGAGACCCAGTACTTC. Together with reference TRBV29-1 and TRBJ2-5, the CDR3 gives the full variable domain: SAVISQKPSRDICQRGTSLTIQCQVDSQVTMMFWYRQQPGQSLTLIATANQGSEATYESGFVIDKFPISRPNLTFSTLTVSNMSPEDSSIYLCSLRGPQETQYFGPGTRLLVL.

The rearrangement joins TRBV4-2 to TRBJ1-1, with D uncertain. The CDR3 sequence is 19 residues long. Per the germline V gene, CDR1 is LGHNA and CDR2 is YNFKEQ. The V end lost 3 bases, the J end lost 1 base, and 24 bases lay between the germline ends. The CDR3 region has the DNA TGTGCCAGCAGCCACATCCTAGACCCCCGCTATCGCAGGAACACTGAAGCTTTCTTT. Translating it yields CASSHILDPRYRRNTEAFF.

V and J are TRBV7-6 and TRBJ2-2; 7 nucleotides align to TRBD1. The V and J ends lost 3 bases and 5 bases, in that order; junction bases with no gene match: 9. The CDR3 loop spans 16 amino acids. The germline V gene encodes CDR1 SGHVS and CDR2 FNYEAQ. The CDR3 spells CASSFVGTAFTGELFF. CDR3 sequence (DNA): TGTGCCAGCAGCTTTGTCGGGACAGCGTTTACCGGGGAGCTGTTTTTT.

CDR3 sequence: CASSEGPGRGTGELFF. The CDR3 coding sequence is TGCGCCAGCAGTGAGGGCCCGGGCAGAGGAACCGGGGAGCTGTTTTTT. The chain couples TRBV10-1 to TRBJ2-2; D call uncertain. CDR1 and CDR2 (germline): WNHNN, SYGVQD (reference sequence). The CDR3 loop spans 16 amino acids. The V end lost 2 bases, the J end lost 5 bases, and 15 bases lay between the germline ends.

The V and J genes are TRBV5-1 and TRBJ2-7; D may match TRBD1 or TRBD2 (5 bases each). Germline lookup yields CDR1 SGHRS and CDR2 YFSETQ. Trimming removed 0 bases at V and 0 bases at J, with 13 bases between. This CDR3 has 16 residues. The CDR3 nucleotides read TGCGCCAGCAGCTTGGGGGGGACCACCACCTCCTACGAGCAGTACGTC. Amino acid sequence: CASSLGGTTTSYEQYV.

V and J are TRBV7-9 and TRBJ2-5, with 12 bases lining up with TRBD1. Germline values: CDR1 SEHNR, CDR2 FQNEAQ (reference sequence). V gave up 5 bases and J gave up 5 bases; unmatched junction bases: 9. This CDR3 comprises 16 residues. The CDR3 region has the DNA TGTGCCAGCAGCCCCGGGGACAGGGGGCTTAGGGAGACCCAGTACTTC. It codes for CASSPGDRGLRETQYF.

V is TRBV30 and J is TRBJ1-5, with D possibly being TRBD1 (6 bases). Trimming cost V 4 bases and J 1 base, with 17 bases left between them. Germline CDR1 and CDR2: GTSNPN and SVGIG (reference sequence). The length of the CDR3 is 16 residues. CDR3: CAWTVRKDRSNQPQHF. In DNA, the CDR3 is TGTGCCTGGACTGTACGGAAGGACAGAAGCAATCAGCCCCAGCATTTT.